These 3 T cell receptor beta chains were sequenced from one sample in a study of metastatic and nonmetastatic thyroid tumors. Thyroid surgery was performed in patients who had received no treatment beforehand. With MiXCR, TCRdb called clones anew from the PCR reads. The sample has about 85,000 clones; approximately 9% are singletons. Input material: blood. These receptors were collected from a female donor with papillary thyroid cancer or a benign thyroid nodule (not recorded which). Some clones in this sample may be carry-over from other donors' samples.

There are many counts of this clone. This rearrangement joins TRBV5-4 to TRBJ1-1; no firm D call. Germline V CDR1 and CDR2: SGHNT, YYREEE (reference sequence). This CDR3 is 16 amino acids long. Between the trimmed V and J ends, which lost 1 base and 0 bases, there was a span of 13 bases. The CDR3 loop reads CASSLRVKLLNTEAFF. The DNA of the CDR3 is TGTGCCAGCAGCTTGAGGGTCAAGCTATTGAACACTGAAGCTTTCTTT.

This clone was counted a few times. The rearrangement links TRBV20-1 to TRBJ1-1; weak D call: TRBD1 (6 bases). The germline CDR1 and CDR2 sequences are DFQATT and SNEGSKA (reference sequence). CDR3 length: 17 residues. V was trimmed by 0 bases and J by 0 bases, leaving 17 bases between them. CDR3 nucleotides: TGCAGTGCTAGAGATCCCCGTCGTACAGGGATGAACACTGAAGCTTTCTTT. It codes for CSARDPRRTGMNTEAFF.

The table lists this clone with a few counts. The chain is built from TRBV12-3 or TRBV12-4 and TRBJ1-2; no reliable D call. This CDR3 spans 13 amino acids. V was cut by 5 bases and J by 8 bases, with 15 bases left in between. The CDR3 nucleotides are TGTGCCAGCAGTCGCGGTGGCGGGTCGGGCTACACCTTC. Protein: CASSRGGGSGYTF.